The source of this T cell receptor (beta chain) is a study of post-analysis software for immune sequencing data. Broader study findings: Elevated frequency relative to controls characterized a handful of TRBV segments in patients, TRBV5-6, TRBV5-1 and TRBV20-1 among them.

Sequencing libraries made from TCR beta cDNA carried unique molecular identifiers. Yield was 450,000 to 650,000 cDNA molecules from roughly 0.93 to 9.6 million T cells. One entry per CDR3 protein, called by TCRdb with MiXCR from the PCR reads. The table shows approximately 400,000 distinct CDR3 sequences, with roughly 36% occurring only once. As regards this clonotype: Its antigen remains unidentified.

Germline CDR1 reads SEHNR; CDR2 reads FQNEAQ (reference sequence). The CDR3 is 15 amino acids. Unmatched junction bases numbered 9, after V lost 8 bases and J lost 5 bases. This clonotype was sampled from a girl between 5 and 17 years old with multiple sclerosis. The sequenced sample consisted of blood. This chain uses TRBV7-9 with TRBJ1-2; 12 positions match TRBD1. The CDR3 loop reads CASYPPGQGAYGYTF. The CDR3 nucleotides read TGTGCCAGCTACCCCCCGGGACAGGGGGCTTATGGCTACACCTTC.